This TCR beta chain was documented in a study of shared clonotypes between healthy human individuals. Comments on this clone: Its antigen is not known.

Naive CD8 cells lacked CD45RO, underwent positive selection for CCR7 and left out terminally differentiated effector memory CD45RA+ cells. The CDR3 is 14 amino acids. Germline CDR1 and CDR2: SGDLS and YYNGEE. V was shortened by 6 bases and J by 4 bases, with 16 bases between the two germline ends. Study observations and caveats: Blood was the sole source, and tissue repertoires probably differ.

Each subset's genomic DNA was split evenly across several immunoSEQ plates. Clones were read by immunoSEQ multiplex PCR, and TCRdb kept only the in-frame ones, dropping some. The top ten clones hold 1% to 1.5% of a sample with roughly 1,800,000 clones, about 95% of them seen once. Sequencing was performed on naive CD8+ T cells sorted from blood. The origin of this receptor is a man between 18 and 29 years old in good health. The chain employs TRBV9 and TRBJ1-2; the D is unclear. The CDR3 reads CASTPDWGAYGYTF. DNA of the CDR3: TGTGCCAGCACGCCGGACTGGGGAGCCTATGGCTACACCTTC.